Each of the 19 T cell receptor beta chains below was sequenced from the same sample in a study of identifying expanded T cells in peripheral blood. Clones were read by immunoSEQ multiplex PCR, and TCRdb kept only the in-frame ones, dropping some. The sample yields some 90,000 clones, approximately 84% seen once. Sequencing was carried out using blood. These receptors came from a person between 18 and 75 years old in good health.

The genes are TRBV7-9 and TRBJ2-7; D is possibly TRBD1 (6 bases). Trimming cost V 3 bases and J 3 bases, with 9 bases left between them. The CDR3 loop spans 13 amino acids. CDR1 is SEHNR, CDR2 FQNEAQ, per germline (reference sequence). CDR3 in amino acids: CASSFRGVYEQYF. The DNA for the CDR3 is TGTGCCAGCAGCTTCAGGGGAGTCTACGAGCAGTACTTC.

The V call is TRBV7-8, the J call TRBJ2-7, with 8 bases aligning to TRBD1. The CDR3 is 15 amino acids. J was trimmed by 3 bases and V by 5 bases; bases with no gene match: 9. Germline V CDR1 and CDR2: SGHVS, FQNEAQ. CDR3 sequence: CASSPRQGKGYEQYF. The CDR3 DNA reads TGTGCCAGCAGCCCTAGACAGGGGAAAGGCTACGAGCAGTACTTC.

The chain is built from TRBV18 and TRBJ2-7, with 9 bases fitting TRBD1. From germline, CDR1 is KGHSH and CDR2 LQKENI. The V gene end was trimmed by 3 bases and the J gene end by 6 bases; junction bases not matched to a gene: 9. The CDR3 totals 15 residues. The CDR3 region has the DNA TGTGCCAGCTCACCTGGGACAGGGAACTTGGGCGAGCAGTACTTC. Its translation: CASSPGTGNLGEQYF. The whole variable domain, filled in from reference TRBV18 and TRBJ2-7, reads NAGVMQNPRHLVRRRGQEARLRCSPMKGHSHVYWYRQLPEEGLKFMVYLQKENIIDESGMPKERFSAEFPKEGPSILRIQQVVRGDSAAYFCASSPGTGNLGEQYFGPGTRLTVT.

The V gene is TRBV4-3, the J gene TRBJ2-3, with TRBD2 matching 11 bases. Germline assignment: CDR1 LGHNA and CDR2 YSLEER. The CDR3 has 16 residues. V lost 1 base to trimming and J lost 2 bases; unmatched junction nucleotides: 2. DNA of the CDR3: TGCGCCAGCAGCCAAGGACTAGCGGGGTACACAGATACGCAGTATTTT. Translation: CASSQGLAGYTDTQYF.

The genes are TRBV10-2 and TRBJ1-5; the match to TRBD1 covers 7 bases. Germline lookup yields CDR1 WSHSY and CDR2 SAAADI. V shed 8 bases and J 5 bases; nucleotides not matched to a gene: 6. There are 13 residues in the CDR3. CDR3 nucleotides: TGCGCCAGCGCGGGACAGCTTTATCAGCCCCAGCATTTT. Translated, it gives CASAGQLYQPQHF.

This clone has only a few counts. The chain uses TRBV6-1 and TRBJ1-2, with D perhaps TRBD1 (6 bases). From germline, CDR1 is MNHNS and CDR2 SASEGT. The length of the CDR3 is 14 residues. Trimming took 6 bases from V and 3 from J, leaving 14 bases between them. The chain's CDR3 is CASRITQGHYGYTF. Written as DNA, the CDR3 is TGTGCCAGCAGGATAACACAGGGACACTATGGCTACACCTTC.

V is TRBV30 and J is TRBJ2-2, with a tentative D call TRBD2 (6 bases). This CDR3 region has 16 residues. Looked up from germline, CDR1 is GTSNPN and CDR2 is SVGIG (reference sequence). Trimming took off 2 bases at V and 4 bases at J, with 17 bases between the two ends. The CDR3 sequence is CAWSLGLLGLTGELFF. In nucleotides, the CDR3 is TGTGCCTGGAGTCTTGGGCTGTTGGGACTCACCGGGGAGCTGTTTTTT.

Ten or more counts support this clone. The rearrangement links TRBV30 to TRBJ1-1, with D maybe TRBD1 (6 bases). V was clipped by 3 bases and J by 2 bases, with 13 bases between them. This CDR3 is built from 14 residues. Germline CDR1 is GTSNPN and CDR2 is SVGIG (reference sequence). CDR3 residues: CAWRQGSLNTEAFF. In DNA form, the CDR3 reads TGTGCCTGGAGACAGGGAAGTCTCAACACTGAAGCTTTCTTT.

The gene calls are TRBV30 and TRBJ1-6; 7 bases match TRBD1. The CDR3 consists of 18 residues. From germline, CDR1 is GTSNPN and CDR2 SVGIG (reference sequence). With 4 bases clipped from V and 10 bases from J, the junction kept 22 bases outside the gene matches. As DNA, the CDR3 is TGTGCCTGGACGAAAAACATAGCCGGGGGACAGAAAAGCTCACCCCTCCACTTT. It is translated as CAWTKNIAGGQKSSPLHF.

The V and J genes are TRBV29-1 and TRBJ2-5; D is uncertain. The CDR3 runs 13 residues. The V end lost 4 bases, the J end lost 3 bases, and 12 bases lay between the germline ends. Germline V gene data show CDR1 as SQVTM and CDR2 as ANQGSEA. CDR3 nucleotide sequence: TGCAGCGTTGGACTGGCAGTAAAAGAGACCCAGTACTTC. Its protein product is CSVGLAVKETQYF.

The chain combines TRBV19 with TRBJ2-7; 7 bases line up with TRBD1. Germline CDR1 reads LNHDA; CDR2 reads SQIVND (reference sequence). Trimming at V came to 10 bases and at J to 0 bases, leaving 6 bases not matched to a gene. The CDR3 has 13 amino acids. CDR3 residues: CATRGPSSYEQYF. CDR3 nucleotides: TGTGCCACGAGGGGGCCTAGCTCCTACGAGCAGTACTTC.

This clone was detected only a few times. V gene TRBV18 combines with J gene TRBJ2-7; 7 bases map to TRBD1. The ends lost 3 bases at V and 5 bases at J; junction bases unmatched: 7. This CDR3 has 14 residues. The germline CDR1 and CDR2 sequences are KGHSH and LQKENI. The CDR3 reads CASSPDRSADEQYF. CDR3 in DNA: TGTGCCAGCTCACCGGACAGGTCAGCCGACGAGCAGTACTTC.

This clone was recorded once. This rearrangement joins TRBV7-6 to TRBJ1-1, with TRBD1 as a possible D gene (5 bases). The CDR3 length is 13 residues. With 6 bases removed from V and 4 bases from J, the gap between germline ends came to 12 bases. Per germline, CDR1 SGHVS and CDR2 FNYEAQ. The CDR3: CASRPLGATEAFF. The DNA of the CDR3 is TGTGCCAGCAGGCCCCTCGGGGCCACTGAAGCTTTCTTT.

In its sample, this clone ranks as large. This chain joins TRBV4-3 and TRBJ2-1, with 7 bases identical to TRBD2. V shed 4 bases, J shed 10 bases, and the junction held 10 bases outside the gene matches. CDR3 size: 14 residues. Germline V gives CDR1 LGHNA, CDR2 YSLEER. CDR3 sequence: CASSPWAGRAEQFF. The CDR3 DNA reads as TGCGCCAGCAGCCCTTGGGCAGGGAGGGCCGAGCAGTTCTTC.

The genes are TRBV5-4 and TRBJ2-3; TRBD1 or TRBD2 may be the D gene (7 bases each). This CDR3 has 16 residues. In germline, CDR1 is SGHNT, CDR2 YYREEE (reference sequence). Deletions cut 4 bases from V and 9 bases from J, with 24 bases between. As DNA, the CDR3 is TGTGCCAGCAGCCCGCGGGGGACAGCTGGAGTAGGGACGCAGTATTTT. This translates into CASSPRGTAGVGTQYF.

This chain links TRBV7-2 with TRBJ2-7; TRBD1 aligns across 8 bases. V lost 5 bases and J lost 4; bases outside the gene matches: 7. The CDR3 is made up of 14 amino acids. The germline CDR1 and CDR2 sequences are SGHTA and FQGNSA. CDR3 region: CASSEPGQAYEQYF. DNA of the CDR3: TGTGCCAGCAGCGAACCGGGACAGGCATACGAGCAGTACTTC.

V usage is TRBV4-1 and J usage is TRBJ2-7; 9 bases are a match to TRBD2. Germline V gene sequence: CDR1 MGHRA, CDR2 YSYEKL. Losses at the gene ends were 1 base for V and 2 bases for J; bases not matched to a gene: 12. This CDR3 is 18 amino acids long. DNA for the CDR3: TGCGCCAGCAGCCAAGCGGCTAGGCCAGGCGGGGGGGCCTACGAGCAGTACTTC. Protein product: CASSQAARPGGGAYEQYF.

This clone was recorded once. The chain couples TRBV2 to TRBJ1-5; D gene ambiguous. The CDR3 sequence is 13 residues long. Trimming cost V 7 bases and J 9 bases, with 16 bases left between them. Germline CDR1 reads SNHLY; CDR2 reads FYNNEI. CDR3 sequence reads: CASTTTDPGPQHF. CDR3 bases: TGTGCCAGCACCACGACGGACCCAGGGCCCCAGCATTTT.

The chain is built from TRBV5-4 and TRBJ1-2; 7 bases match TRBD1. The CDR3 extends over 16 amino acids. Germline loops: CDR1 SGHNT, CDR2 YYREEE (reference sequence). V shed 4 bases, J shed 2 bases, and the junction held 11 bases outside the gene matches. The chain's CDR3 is CASSPSAGQLNYGYTF. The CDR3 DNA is TGTGCCAGCAGCCCATCCGCGGGACAGTTAAACTATGGCTACACCTTC.